This T cell receptor (beta chain) was captured by sequencing in a study of T cells in Graves' hyperthyroidism and ophthalmopathy. Study at large: Peripheral blood sampling occurred at initial diagnosis, before any treatment. Whole-study results and caveats: Among clonotypes expanded in thyroid above 0.001, most were also found in blood.

Germline assignment: CDR1 DFQATT and CDR2 SNEGSKA (reference sequence). The CDR3 is made up of 13 amino acids. Trimming took 6 bases from V and 2 from J, leaving 13 bases between them. This clonotype was detected many times. Its antigen is not identified. Amplified TCR beta CDR3 regions derived from RNA transcripts. In the first-round RT-PCR of the TCR CDR3, the HTBI primer set was used. TCRdb reanalysed the multiplex PCR reads using MiXCR and keeps one entry per CDR3 protein. The sample records approximately 610,000 distinct CDR3 sequences, 14% to 15% being singletons. The sequenced material came from blood. The chain employs TRBV20-1 and TRBJ2-5; weak D call: TRBD2 (5 bases). The TCR originated in a woman aged 40-49 years with Graves' ophthalmopathy. The CDR3 loop is CSAARGPQETQYF. CDR3 nucleotide sequence: TGCAGTGCGGCCCGAGGGCCACAAGAGACCCAGTACTTC.